This T cell receptor (beta chain) emerged from a study of T cells in Graves' hyperthyroidism and ophthalmopathy. Study outcomes and limitations: Clonotypes that were expanded in thyroid above 0.001 mostly appeared in blood too.

The V and J ends lost 0 bases and 5 bases, in that order; junction bases with no gene match: 8. This CDR3 spans 16 amino acids. CDR1 and CDR2 from the germline V gene are SGDLS and YYNGEE. Patients between 18 and 65 years old had hyperthyroidism, newly diagnosed and lasting under 2 months. Thyroid ultrasound and orbital computed tomography, with clinical symptoms and serum thyroxine and TRAb, informed diagnoses. Comment on this clonotype: Its antigen is currently unknown.

TCR beta CDR3 sequences were amplified from RNA transcripts. First-round RT-PCR targeting the TCR CDR3 was performed with the HTBI primer set. TCRdb re-analysed the multiplex PCR reads in MiXCR, keeping a single row per CDR3 protein. The sample lists about 700,000 distinct CDR3 sequences, 14% occurring once. This receptor was taken from a woman younger than 35 with Graves' hyperthyroidism. The sequenced sample consisted of blood. This rearrangement joins TRBV9 to TRBJ2-7, with 10 bases aligning to TRBD1. The CDR3 loop is CASSVGGTGAFDEQYF. The DNA of the CDR3 is TGTGCCAGCAGCGTAGGAGGGACAGGGGCGTTCGACGAGCAGTACTTC. Full variable domain (remainder filled in from reference TRBV9 and TRBJ2-7): DSGVTQTPKHLITATGQRVTLRCSPRSGDLSVYWYQQSLDQGLQFLIQYYNGEERAKGNILERFSAQQFPDLHSELNLSSLELGDSALYFCASSVGGTGAFDEQYFGPGTRLTVT.